The T cell receptor (beta chain) described here comes from a study of T cell responses to AZD1222 COVID-19 vaccine. Looking at the study overall: Whether given at about 4 or about 12 weeks, second doses were pooled.

Trimming left V 10 bases short and J 4 bases short, with 11 bases between. The CDR3 is 12 residues long. TCRdb's copy holds only in-frame clones and misses some; the assay was immunoSEQ multiplex PCR. The sample holds more than 140,000 clones, roughly 88% seen once. Notes on this clone: No antigen is known for it.

Study observations and caveats: After the peak T cell response, and only then, were repertoires sampled. Unmutated regions of variants are reportedly targeted by nearly half of spike-specific TCRs. CD4 TCRs covered the whole spike, strongest at regions 160-218 and 743-854.

V usage is TRBV23-1 and J usage is TRBJ1-3, with no clear D. TRBV23-1 is an ORF, with its function uncertain. The clonotype was recovered from an adult in good health. Sequences were derived from peripheral blood, sampled on day 0 of AZD1222 vaccination. CDR3 residues: CATVTRGNTIYF. The CDR3 coding sequence is TGCGCCACTGTAACGAGGGGAAACACCATATATTTT.